These T cell receptor beta chains were read from a single sample in a study of OX40 agonist ivuxolimab in advanced cancers. Some clones are missing from TCRdb's copy, which holds only in-frame ones; the method was immunoSEQ multiplex PCR. The sample holds tens of thousands of clones, approximately 80% seen once. This sample comprised CD4+ or CD8+ T cells sorted from blood, obtained in a trial of the OX40 agonist ivuxolimab. These receptors all stem from an adult with an advanced solid tumor such as melanoma, head and neck, liver or kidney cancer. Each CDR3 is given with its conserved first and last residue. The D gene is left open where the match is weak. The listing skips clone size in some rows; elsewhere it reads once, few, many or a size class.

d_call | j_call | clone_size | v_call | cdr3_aa | cdr3_nt
TRBD2 | TRBJ2-3 | NA | TRBV9 | CASSARTSGSADTQYF | TGTGCCAGCAGCGCTAGGACTAGCGGGAGCGCAGATACGCAGTATTTT
TRBD2 | TRBJ2-7 | NA | TRBV5-6 | CASSSSGGISSYEQYF | TGTGCCAGCAGCAGTAGCGGGGGAATTTCCTCCTACGAGCAGTACTTC
TRBD2 | TRBJ2-5 | NA | TRBV11-1 | CASSPGGAQETQYF | TGTGCCAGCAGCCCGGGGGGGGCCCAAGAGACCCAGTACTTC
TRBD1 | TRBJ1-4 | NA | TRBV5-1 | CASSLGGTANEKLFF | TGCGCCAGCAGCTTGGGCGGGACAGCTAATGAAAAACTGTTTTTT
NA | TRBJ1-2 | NA | TRBV6-1 | CASSDRQDRFYGYTF | TGTGCCAGCAGTGACCGCCAAGACAGGTTCTATGGCTACACCTTC
NA | TRBJ2-7 | NA | TRBV5-5 | CASSAPGRRYEQYF | TGTGCCAGCAGCGCCCCCGGACGGCGCTACGAGCAGTACTTC
NA | TRBJ2-7 | NA | TRBV18 | CASSTKQDYEQYF | TGTGCCAGCTCAACCAAGCAGGATTACGAGCAGTACTTC
TRBD1 | TRBJ2-2 | NA | TRBV28 | CASRGQGQDTGELFF | TGTGCCAGCAGGGGACAGGGGCAGGACACCGGGGAGCTGTTTTTT
NA | TRBJ1-4 | NA | TRBV19 | CASRVVEKLFF | TGTGCCAGTAGGGTCGTTGAAAAACTGTTTTTT
NA | TRBJ2-3 | NA | TRBV18 | CASSPIQDTQYF | TGTGCCAGCTCCCCGATACAAGATACGCAGTATTTT
TRBD1 | TRBJ2-1 | NA | TRBV4-1 | CASSQDFIPVRDRRRKDEQFF | TGCGCCAGCAGCCAAGATTTCATTCCCGTGAGGGACAGACGACGGAAAGATGAGCAGTTCTTC
NA | TRBJ2-7 | NA | TRBV6-1 | CASSEAGLKSYEQYF | TGTGCCAGCAGTGAAGCGGGTCTCAAATCCTACGAGCAGTACTTC
TRBD2 | TRBJ2-3 | NA | TRBV7-9 | CASSSGGAGTDTQYF | TGTGCCAGCTCTAGCGGGGGGGCCGGCACAGATACGCAGTATTTT
NA | TRBJ2-7 | NA | TRBV6-5 | CASRERDTASYEQYF | TGTGCCAGCAGGGAACGGGACACCGCATCCTACGAGCAGTACTTC
NA | TRBJ1-1 | NA | TRBV5-4 | CASSLGRPFEAFF | TGTGCCAGCAGCTTGGGAAGGCCTTTTGAAGCTTTCTTT
NA | TRBJ1-5 | NA | TRBV2 | CASSEGLLALPGQPQHF | TGTGCCAGCAGTGAAGGACTATTGGCTCTTCCGGGGCAGCCCCAGCATTTT
TRBD1 | TRBJ2-3 | NA | TRBV11-2 | CASRYRGNPFGDTQYF | TGTGCCAGCAGGTACAGGGGGAACCCCTTTGGAGATACGCAGTATTTT
NA | TRBJ2-5 | NA | TRBV5-1 | CASSSLTGLQETQYF | TGCGCCAGCAGCTCTTTGACAGGTCTGCAAGAGACCCAGTACTTC
NA | TRBJ2-5 | NA | TRBV7-6 | CASSSPRGQETQYF | TGTGCCAGCAGCTCCCCTAGGGGACAAGAGACCCAGTACTTC
NA | TRBJ2-7 | once | TRBV9 | CASSVEDYEQYF | TGTGCCAGCAGCGTAGAGGACTACGAGCAGTACTTC
TRBD1 | TRBJ2-5 | once | TRBV7-2 | CASSRGTGQETQYF | TGTGCCAGCAGCCGTGGGACAGGCCAAGAGACCCAGTACTTC
NA | TRBJ2-5 | NA | TRBV1 | CTSSPPDRGETQYF | TGCACCAGCAGCCCTCCGGACAGGGGAGAGACCCAGTACTTC
NA | TRBJ1-2 | NA | TRBV2 | CASSEQVGYGYTF | TGTGCCAGCAGTGAACAGGTTGGGTATGGCTACACCTTC
NA | TRBJ2-7 | NA | TRBV11-2 | CASSLEGQGTSEQYF | TGTGCCAGCAGCTTAGAGGGCCAGGGTACCTCCGAGCAGTACTTC
NA | TRBJ2-2 | NA | TRBV6-5 | CASSASGAGELFF | TGTGCCAGCAGTGCCTCAGGTGCCGGGGAGCTGTTTTTT
NA | TRBJ1-1 | few | TRBV5-1 | CASSKDRGMDTEAFF | TGCGCCAGCAGCAAGGACCGGGGAATGGACACTGAAGCTTTCTTT
NA | TRBJ1-2 | NA | TRBV19 | CAGRESEYGYTF | TGTGCCGGGAGGGAGTCGGAATATGGCTACACCTTC
NA | TRBJ1-1 | NA | TRBV6-1 | CASSEWGGEAFF | TGTGCCAGCAGTGAATGGGGGGGCGAAGCTTTCTTT
NA | TRBJ2-3 | NA | TRBV19 | CASSILRAGIDTQYF | TGTGCCAGTAGTATCCTCCGGGCAGGGATAGATACGCAGTATTTT
NA | TRBJ1-1 | NA | TRBV7-3 | CASSLFRTGGGTEAFF | TGTGCCAGCAGCCTCTTTAGGACGGGCGGAGGGACTGAAGCTTTCTTT
TRBD2 | TRBJ2-5 | NA | TRBV7-2 | CASSFNSGGGETQYF | TGTGCCAGCAGCTTCAACAGCGGCGGGGGAGAGACCCAGTACTTC
TRBD2 | TRBJ2-5 | NA | TRBV5-8 | CASSEGLAGIRETQYF | TGTGCCAGCAGCGAAGGACTAGCGGGGATCCGAGAGACCCAGTACTTC
NA | TRBJ1-2 | few | TRBV19 | CASSGTPPNGYTF | TGTGCCAGTAGCGGGACGCCCCCGAATGGCTACACCTTC
NA | TRBJ2-5 | NA | TRBV5-1 | CASSPQPPEETQYF | TGCGCCAGCAGCCCTCAACCGCCAGAGGAGACCCAGTACTTC
TRBD2 | TRBJ2-1 | NA | TRBV18 | CASSPPWASGYNEQFF | TGTGCCAGCTCACCACCGTGGGCTAGCGGGTACAATGAGCAGTTCTTC
TRBD2 | TRBJ2-5 | NA | TRBV18 | CASSPTSGGYQETQYF | TGTGCCAGCTCACCGACTAGCGGGGGATACCAAGAGACCCAGTACTTC
NA | TRBJ2-3 | NA | TRBV7-2 | CASSFRGGSSTDTQYF | TGTGCCAGCAGCTTTAGGGGGGGGTCAAGCACAGATACGCAGTATTTT
TRBD2 | TRBJ2-5 | once | TRBV29-1 | CSVGLAGAAETQYF | TGCAGCGTTGGACTAGCGGGAGCAGCGGAGACCCAGTACTTC
TRBD1 | TRBJ2-5 | NA | TRBV5-1 | CASSIQGTPQETQYF | TGCGCCAGCAGCATACAGGGGACCCCCCAAGAGACCCAGTACTTC
NA | TRBJ1-2 | NA | TRBV6-1 | CASSEARTVYGYTF | TGTGCCAGCAGTGAAGCAAGGACAGTCTATGGCTACACCTTC
NA | TRBJ2-3 | NA | TRBV27 | CASSVAGTDTQYF | TGTGCCAGCAGTGTCGCGGGAACAGATACGCAGTATTTT
NA | TRBJ1-5 | NA | TRBV28 | CASKVDVGGPHQPQHF | TGTGCCAGCAAGGTCGATGTGGGGGGGCCCCATCAGCCCCAGCATTTT
NA | TRBJ1-4 | NA | TRBV28 | CASSLPTGGREKLFF | TGTGCCAGCAGCCTCCCGACCGGGGGGAGGGAAAAACTGTTTTTT
TRBD1 | TRBJ2-7 | few | TRBV27 | CASTPSGTGYFEQYF | TGTGCCAGCACCCCCTCTGGGACAGGGTACTTCGAGCAGTACTTC